In this sample, the clone carrying this T cell receptor (beta chain) turned up once. The data were obtained in a study of shared clonotypes between healthy human individuals. Every subset had its genomic DNA shared out evenly among several immunoSEQ plates. TCRdb's table, derived via immunoSEQ multiplex PCR, lists solely in-frame clones and lacks some. This table holds fewer than 600,000 clones, 70% to 80% found once. V lost 1 base to trimming and J lost 5 bases; unmatched junction nucleotides: 16. The CDR3 spans 19 residues. Per germline, CDR1 SGHAT and CDR2 FQNNGV. The gene calls are TRBV11-2 and TRBJ2-2; the match to TRBD1 covers 7 bases. This receptor was taken from a woman aged 40 to 50 in good health. Some clones in this sample may be carry-over from other donors' samples. Sequencing used PBMCs. CDR3 amino acids: CASSLVFPQERGRTGELFF. CDR3 coding DNA: TGTGCCAGCAGCTTAGTTTTCCCGCAGGAGAGGGGGCGTACCGGGGAGCTGTTTTTT.